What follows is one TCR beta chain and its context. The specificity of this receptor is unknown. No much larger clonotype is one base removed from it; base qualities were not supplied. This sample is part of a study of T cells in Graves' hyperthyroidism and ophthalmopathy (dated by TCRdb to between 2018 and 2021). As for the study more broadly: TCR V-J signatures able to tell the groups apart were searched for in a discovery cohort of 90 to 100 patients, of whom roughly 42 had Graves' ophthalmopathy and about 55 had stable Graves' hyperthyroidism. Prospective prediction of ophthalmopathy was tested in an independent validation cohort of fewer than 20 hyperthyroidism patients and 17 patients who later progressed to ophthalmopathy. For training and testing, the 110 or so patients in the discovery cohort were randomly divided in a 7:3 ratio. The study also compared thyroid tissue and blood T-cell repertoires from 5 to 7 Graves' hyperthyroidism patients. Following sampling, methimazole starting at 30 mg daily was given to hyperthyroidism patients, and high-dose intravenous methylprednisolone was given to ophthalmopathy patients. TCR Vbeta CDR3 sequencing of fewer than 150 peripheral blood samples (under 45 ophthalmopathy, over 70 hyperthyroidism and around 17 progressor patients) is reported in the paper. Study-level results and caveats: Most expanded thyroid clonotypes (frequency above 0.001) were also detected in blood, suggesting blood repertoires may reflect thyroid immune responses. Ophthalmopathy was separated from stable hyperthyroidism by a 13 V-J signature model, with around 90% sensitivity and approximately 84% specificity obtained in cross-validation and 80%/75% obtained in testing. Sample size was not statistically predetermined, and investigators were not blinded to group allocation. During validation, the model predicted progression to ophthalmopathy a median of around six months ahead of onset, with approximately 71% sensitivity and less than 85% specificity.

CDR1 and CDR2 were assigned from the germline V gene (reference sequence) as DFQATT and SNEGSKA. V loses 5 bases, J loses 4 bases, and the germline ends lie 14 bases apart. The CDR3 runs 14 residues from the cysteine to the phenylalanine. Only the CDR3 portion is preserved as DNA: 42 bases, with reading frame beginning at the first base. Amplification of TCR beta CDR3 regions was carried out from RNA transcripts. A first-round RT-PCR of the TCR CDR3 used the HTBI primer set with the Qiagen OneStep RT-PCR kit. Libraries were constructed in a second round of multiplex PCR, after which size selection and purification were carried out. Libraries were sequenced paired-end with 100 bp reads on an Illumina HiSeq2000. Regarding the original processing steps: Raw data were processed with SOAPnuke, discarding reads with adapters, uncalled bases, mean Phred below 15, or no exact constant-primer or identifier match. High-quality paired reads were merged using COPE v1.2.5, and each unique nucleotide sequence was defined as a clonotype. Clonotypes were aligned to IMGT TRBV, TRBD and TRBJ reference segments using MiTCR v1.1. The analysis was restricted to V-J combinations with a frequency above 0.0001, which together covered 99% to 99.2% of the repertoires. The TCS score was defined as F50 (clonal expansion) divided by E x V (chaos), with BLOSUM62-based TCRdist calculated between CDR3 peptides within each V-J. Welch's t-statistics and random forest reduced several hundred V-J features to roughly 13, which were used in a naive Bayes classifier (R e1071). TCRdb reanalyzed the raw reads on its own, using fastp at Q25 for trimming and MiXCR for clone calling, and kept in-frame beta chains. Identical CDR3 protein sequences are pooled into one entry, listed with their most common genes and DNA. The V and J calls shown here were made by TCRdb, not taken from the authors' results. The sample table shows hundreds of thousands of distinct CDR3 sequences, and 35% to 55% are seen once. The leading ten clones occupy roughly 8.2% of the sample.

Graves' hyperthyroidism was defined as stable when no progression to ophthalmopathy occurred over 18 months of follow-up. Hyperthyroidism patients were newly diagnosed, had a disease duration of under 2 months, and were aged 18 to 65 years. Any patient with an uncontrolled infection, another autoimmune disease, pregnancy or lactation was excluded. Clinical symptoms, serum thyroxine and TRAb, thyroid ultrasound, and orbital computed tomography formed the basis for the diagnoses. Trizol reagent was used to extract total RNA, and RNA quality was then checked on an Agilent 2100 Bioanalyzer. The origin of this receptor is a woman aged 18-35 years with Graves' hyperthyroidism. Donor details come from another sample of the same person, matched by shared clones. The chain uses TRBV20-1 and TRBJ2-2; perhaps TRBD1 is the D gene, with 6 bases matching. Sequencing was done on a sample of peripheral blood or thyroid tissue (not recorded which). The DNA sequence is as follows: TGCAGTGCTGGGGGACATGGGACCACCGGGGAGCTGTTTTTT. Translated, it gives CSAGGHGTTGELFF.